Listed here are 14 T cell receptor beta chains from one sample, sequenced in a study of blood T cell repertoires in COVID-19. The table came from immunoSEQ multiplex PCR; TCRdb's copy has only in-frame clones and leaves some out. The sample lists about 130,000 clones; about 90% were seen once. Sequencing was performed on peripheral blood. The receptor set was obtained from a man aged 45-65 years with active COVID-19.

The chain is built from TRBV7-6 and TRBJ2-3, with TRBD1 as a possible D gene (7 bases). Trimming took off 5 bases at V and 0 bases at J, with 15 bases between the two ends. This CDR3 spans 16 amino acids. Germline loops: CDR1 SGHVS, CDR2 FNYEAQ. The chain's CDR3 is CASSPLTGTSTDTQYF. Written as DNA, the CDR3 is TGTGCCAGCAGCCCGTTGACAGGGACTAGCACAGATACGCAGTATTTT.

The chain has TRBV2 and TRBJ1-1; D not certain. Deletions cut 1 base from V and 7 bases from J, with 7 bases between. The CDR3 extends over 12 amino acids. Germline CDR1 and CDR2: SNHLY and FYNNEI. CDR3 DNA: TGTGCCAGCAGTGAAGGCCCCTATGAAGCTTTCTTT. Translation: CASSEGPYEAFF.

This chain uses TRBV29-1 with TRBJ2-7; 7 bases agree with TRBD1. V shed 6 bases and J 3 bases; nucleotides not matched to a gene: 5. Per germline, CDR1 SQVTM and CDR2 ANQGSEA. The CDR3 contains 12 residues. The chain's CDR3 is CSVRGQDYEQYF. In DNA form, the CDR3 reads TGCAGCGTCCGAGGACAGGACTACGAGCAGTACTTC.

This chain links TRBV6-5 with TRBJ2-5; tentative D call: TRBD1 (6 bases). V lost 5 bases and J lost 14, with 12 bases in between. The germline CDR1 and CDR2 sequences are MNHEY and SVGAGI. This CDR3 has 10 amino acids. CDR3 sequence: CASSIRTVYF. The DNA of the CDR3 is TGTGCCAGCAGTATCCGGACAGTATACTTC.

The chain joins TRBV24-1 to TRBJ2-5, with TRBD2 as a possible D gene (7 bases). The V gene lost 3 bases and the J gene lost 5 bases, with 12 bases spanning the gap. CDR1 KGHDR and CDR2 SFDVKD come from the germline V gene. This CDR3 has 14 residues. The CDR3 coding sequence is TGTGCCACCAGTGATACCAAGGGGGGGGAGACCCAGTACTTC. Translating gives CATSDTKGGETQYF.

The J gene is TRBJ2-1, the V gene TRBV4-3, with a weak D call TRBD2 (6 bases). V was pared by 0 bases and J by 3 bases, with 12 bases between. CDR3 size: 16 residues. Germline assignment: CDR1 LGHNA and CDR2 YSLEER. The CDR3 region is CASSQEGGGGYNEQFF. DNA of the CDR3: TGCGCCAGCAGCCAAGAGGGGGGAGGAGGCTACAATGAGCAGTTCTTC.

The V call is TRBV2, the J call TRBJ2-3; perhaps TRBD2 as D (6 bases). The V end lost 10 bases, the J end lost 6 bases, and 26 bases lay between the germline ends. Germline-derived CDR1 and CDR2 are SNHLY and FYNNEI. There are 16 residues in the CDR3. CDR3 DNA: TGTGCCATCCCTTCGGGGCGGGGAGCAAAAGCGGATACGCAGTATTTT. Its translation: CAIPSGRGAKADTQYF. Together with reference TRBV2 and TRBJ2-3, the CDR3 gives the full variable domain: EPEVTQTPSHQVTQMGQEVILRCVPISNHLYFYWYRQILGQKVEFLVSFYNNEISEKSEIFDDQFSVERPDGSNFTLKIRSTKLEDSAMYFCAIPSGRGAKADTQYFGPGTRLTVL.

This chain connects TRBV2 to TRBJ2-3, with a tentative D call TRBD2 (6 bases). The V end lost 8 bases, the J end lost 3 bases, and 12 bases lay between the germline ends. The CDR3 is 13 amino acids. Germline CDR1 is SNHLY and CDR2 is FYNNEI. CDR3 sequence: CASGTRRTDTQYF. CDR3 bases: TGTGCCAGCGGGACTCGCCGAACAGATACGCAGTATTTT.

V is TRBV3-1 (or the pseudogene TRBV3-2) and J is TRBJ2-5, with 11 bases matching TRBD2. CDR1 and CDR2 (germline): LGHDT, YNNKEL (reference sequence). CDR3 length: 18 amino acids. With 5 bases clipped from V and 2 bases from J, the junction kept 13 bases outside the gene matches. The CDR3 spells CASSSASGGPRGQETQYF. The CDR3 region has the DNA TGTGCCAGCAGCTCCGCTAGCGGGGGGCCCCGGGGGCAAGAGACCCAGTACTTC.

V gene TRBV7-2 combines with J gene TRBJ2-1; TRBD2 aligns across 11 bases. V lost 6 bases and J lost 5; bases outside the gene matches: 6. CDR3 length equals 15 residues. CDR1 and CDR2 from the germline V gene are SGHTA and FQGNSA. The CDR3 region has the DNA TGTGCCAGCAGTTGGACTAGCGGGCTTGACAATGAGCAGTTCTTC. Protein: CASSWTSGLDNEQFF.

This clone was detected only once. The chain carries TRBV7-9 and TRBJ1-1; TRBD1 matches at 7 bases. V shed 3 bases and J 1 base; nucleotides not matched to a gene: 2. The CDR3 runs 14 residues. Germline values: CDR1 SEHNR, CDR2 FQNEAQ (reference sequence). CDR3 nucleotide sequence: TGTGCCAGCAGCTTCCGGGACAGGAACACTGAAGCTTTCTTT. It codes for CASSFRDRNTEAFF.

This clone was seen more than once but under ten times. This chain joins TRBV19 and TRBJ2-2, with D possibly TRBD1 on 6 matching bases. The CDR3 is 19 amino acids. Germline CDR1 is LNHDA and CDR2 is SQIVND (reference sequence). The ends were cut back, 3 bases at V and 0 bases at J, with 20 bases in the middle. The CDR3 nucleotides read TGTGCCAGTAGTATTCCCCTCCTTTCCGGGACAACGAACACCGGGGAGCTGTTTTTT. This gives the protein CASSIPLLSGTTNTGELFF.

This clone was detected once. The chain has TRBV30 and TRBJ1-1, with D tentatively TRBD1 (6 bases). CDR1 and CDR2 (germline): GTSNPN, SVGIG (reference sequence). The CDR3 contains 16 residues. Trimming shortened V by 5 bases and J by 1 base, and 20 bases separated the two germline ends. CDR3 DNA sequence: TGTGCCTGGGGGGCCTCAGGGGTATCGAGGAACACTGAAGCTTTCTTT. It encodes CAWGASGVSRNTEAFF.

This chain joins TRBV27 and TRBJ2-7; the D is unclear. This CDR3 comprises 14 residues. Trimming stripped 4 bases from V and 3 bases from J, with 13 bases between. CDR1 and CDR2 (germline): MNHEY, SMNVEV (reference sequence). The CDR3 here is CASSSNPSGYEQYF. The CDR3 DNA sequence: TGTGCCAGCAGTTCCAATCCCTCAGGCTACGAGCAGTACTTC.